What follows are 16 T cell receptor beta chains derived from one specimen sequenced in a study of T cells in Graves' hyperthyroidism and ophthalmopathy. RNA transcripts yielded amplified TCR beta CDR3 regions. The HTBI primer set served for first-round RT-PCR of the TCR CDR3. TCRdb re-derived calls from the multiplex PCR reads in MiXCR, one entry per CDR3 protein. The table lists 660,000 or so distinct CDR3 sequences, less than 25% of them singletons. The specimen sequenced was blood. Receptors originate from a man younger than 45 with Graves' ophthalmopathy.

This clonotype was detected ten times or more. The chain links TRBV7-2 to TRBJ2-2; no definite D call. Trimming stripped 3 bases from V and 3 bases from J, with 2 bases between. Germline V gene lookup returns CDR1 SGHTA and CDR2 FQGNSA. The length of the CDR3 is 12 residues. CDR3 loop: CASSFHTGELFF. The DNA for the CDR3 is TGTGCCAGCAGCTTCCACACCGGGGAGCTGTTTTTT. Filled out from reference TRBV7-2 and TRBJ2-2, the complete variable domain reads GAGVSQSPSNKVTEKGKDVELRCDPISGHTALYWYRQSLGQGLEFLIYFQGNSAPDKSGLPSDRFSAERTGGSVSTLTIQRTQQEDSAVYLCASSFHTGELFFGEGSRLTVL.

This clonotype was recorded at least ten times. The rearrangement links TRBV3-1 to TRBJ2-1; D remains ambiguous. The CDR3 runs to 11 residues. Germline V CDR1 and CDR2: LGHDT, YNNKEL (reference sequence). V was shortened by 1 base and J by 6 bases, with 1 base between the two germline ends. CDR3 sequence: CASSQANEQFF. Written as DNA, the CDR3 is TGTGCCAGCAGCCAAGCCAATGAGCAGTTCTTC.

This clonotype came up many times. The rearrangement uses TRBV3-1 and TRBJ2-3; D remains unclear. Germline assignment: CDR1 LGHDT and CDR2 YNNKEL (reference sequence). V was pared by 4 bases and J by 2 bases, with 22 bases between. The length of the CDR3 is 18 residues. The CDR3 bases are TGTGCCAGCAGCCCACGGCGCCAGCCCTTCCGTACCACAGATACGCAGTATTTT. Residues: CASSPRRQPFRTTDTQYF.

In this sample, this clonotype turned up many times. The J gene is TRBJ2-7, the V gene TRBV7-3; 7 bases are a match to TRBD2. The junction had 10 bases not matched to a gene; V was cut back by 8 bases and J by 0 bases. The CDR3 is made up of 15 amino acids. Germline V lookup: CDR1 SGHTA, CDR2 FQGTGA. CDR3 sequence reads: CASPPTSLNSYEQYF. CDR3 in DNA: TGTGCCAGCCCTCCGACTAGCCTAAACTCCTACGAGCAGTACTTC. Looking up the rest from reference TRBV7-3 and TRBJ2-7 gives the full variable domain: GAGVSQTPSNKVTEKGKYVELRCDPISGHTALYWYRQSLGQGPEFLIYFQGTGAADDSGLPNDRFFAVRPEGSVSTLKIQRTERGDSAVYLCASPPTSLNSYEQYFGPGTRLTVT.

This chain joins TRBV14 and TRBJ2-3; 7 bases match TRBD1. The CDR3 runs 16 residues. J was trimmed by 0 bases and V by 4 bases; bases with no gene match: 7. Germline assignment: CDR1 SGHDN and CDR2 FVKESK. This chain's CDR3 is CASSPLTGFSTDTQYF. The CDR3 region has the DNA TGTGCCAGCAGCCCCTTGACAGGGTTTAGCACAGATACGCAGTATTTT. Filled out from reference TRBV14 and TRBJ2-3, the complete variable domain reads EAGVTQFPSHSVIEKGQTVTLRCDPISGHDNLYWYRRVMGKEIKFLLHFVKESKQDESGMPNNRFLAERTGGTYSTLKVQPAELEDSGVYFCASSPLTGFSTDTQYFGPGTRLTVL.

This clonotype was counted between two and nine times. The chain uses TRBV28 and TRBJ1-6; TRBD1 might be the D (5 bases). Germline lookup yields CDR1 MDHEN and CDR2 SYDVKM. The length of the CDR3 is 15 residues. The V end was cut by 5 bases, the J end by 9 bases, with 17 bases between. The CDR3: CASSPGTGGRSPLHF. Here the CDR3 DNA reads TGTGCCAGCAGTCCCGGGACCGGCGGTCGTTCACCCCTCCACTTT.

The V call is TRBV7-6, the J call TRBJ2-3, with TRBD1 identical over 9 bases. The CDR3 is 16 amino acids. From germline, CDR1 is SGHVS and CDR2 FNYEAQ. With V trimmed by 1 base and J by 4 bases, 6 bases remained unmatched. In DNA, the CDR3 is TGTGCCAGCAGCTTAGACGACAGGGGGGGGGCAGATACGCAGTATTTT. It is translated as CASSLDDRGGADTQYF.

V usage is TRBV20-1 and J usage is TRBJ2-7, with a tentative D call TRBD1 (5 bases). The CDR3 extends over 17 amino acids. Germline lookup yields CDR1 DFQATT and CDR2 SNEGSKA (reference sequence). V lost 0 bases to trimming and J lost 4 bases, with 22 bases between them. DNA of the CDR3: TGCAGTGCTAGAGACCGGACACCCGGGTTTGATTTTTACGAGCAGTACTTC. Its protein is CSARDRTPGFDFYEQYF.

This sequence joins TRBV7-2 and TRBJ1-2, with a weak D call TRBD1 (6 bases). Trimming removed 1 base at V and 7 bases at J, with 13 bases between. The CDR3 totals 14 residues. The germline V gene has CDR1 SGHTA and CDR2 FQGNSA. CDR3 sequence reads: CASSLEQGPGGYTF. For the CDR3, the DNA is TGTGCCAGCAGCTTAGAACAGGGCCCGGGTGGCTACACCTTC.

This clonotype was counted many times. The chain combines TRBV27 with TRBJ2-7; D gene unclear. Between the trimmed V and J ends, which lost 5 bases and 6 bases, there was a span of 14 bases. The germline V gene encodes CDR1 MNHEY and CDR2 SMNVEV (reference sequence). The CDR3 spans 13 residues. The CDR3 nucleotides are TGTGCCAGCAGTCGCGACGGTTTTCGCGAGCAGTACTTC. It translates to CASSRDGFREQYF.

This clonotype occurred a few times. The gene calls are TRBV24-1 and TRBJ2-1, with D possibly TRBD2 on 6 matching bases. Trimming shortened V by 9 bases and J by 2 bases, and 19 bases separated the two germline ends. This CDR3 spans 16 amino acids. CDR1 KGHDR and CDR2 SFDVKD come from the germline V gene. The CDR3 DNA sequence: TGTGCCACCCGGGGTGAGGGAGGTGATACCTACAATGAGCAGTTCTTC. Translated, it gives CATRGEGGDTYNEQFF.

A single count supports this clonotype. One end of the junction varies from germline; a read error may be responsible. This sequence joins TRBV5-1 and TRBJ2-2, with 8 bases that match TRBD2. Germline lookup yields CDR1 SGHRS and CDR2 YFSETQ. This CDR3 contains 16 residues. The CDR3 region has the DNA TGCGCCAGCAGCTTTCAAAGCGGGAGAGGCACCGGGGAGGTGTTTTTT. Amino acid sequence: CASSFQSGRGTGEVFF.

This clonotype was recorded a few times. The gene calls are TRBV6-2 or TRBV6-3 and TRBJ2-7; the match to TRBD1 covers 10 bases. The V and J ends lost 6 bases and 5 bases, in that order; junction bases with no gene match: 7. The CDR3 spans 14 residues. Per germline, CDR1 MNHEY and CDR2 SVGEGT. The CDR3 here is CASRRRQGADEQYF. In DNA, the CDR3 is TGTGCCAGCAGACGCCGACAGGGGGCGGACGAGCAGTACTTC.

This clonotype has only a few counts. CDR3 in amino acids: CASSFAGNGNEQFF. The CDR3, as DNA: TGCGCCAGCAGCTTTGCGGGAAACGGGAATGAGCAGTTCTTC. The rearrangement links TRBV5-1 to TRBJ2-1; D perhaps matches TRBD2 (6 bases). There are 14 residues in the CDR3. CDR1 is SGHRS and CDR2 is YFSETQ in the germline V gene. V gave up 2 bases and J gave up 7 bases, with 13 bases separating them.

The rearrangement links TRBV28 to TRBJ2-7, with a possible D match to TRBD1 (6 bases). Per the germline V gene, CDR1 is MDHEN and CDR2 is SYDVKM. This CDR3 has 15 amino acids. Trimming cost V 5 bases and J 3 bases, with 17 bases left between them. CDR3 coding DNA: TGTGCCAGCAGTGCCTTGTACAGAGGGGGCTACGAGCAGTACTTC. Protein sequence: CASSALYRGGYEQYF.

V is TRBV6-1 and J is TRBJ2-2; 9 nucleotides align to TRBD2. Germline trimming cut 5 bases from V and 7 bases from J; bases unmatched to any gene: 8. Per the germline V gene, CDR1 is MNHNS and CDR2 is SASEGT. The CDR3 consists of 15 residues. CDR3: CASSPLAGVGGELFF. The CDR3 region has the DNA TGTGCCAGCAGTCCTTTAGCGGGAGTGGGCGGGGAGCTGTTTTTT.